The next 20 T cell receptor beta chains were all read from a single sample in a study of Ad26.COV2.S vaccination and SARS-CoV-2 variants. TCRdb's copy holds only in-frame clones and misses some; the assay was immunoSEQ multiplex PCR. This sample has about 440,000 clones; 90% occur once, and the top ten carry about 4.5%. Treatment denoted: roughly 19 received Ad26.COV2.S at low or high dose, single or two shots; a few received placebo; per-sample allocation not given. It was on day 63 after the first vaccine or placebo injection that samples were taken. Sequenced here: peripheral blood, sampled in a trial of Ad26.COV2.S vaccine versus placebo. The source of these receptors is a person between 18 and 65 years old who received the Ad26.COV2.S COVID-19 vaccine or a placebo.

The V gene is TRBV3-1 (or the pseudogene TRBV3-2), the J gene TRBJ2-1; the match to TRBD2 covers 7 bases. The J segment lost 0 bases and the V segment lost 4 bases, leaving 9 bases of the junction unmatched. The CDR3 totals 17 residues. Germline-derived CDR1 and CDR2 are LGHDT and YNNKEL (reference sequence). The CDR3 region is CASSLIGGSGSYNEQFF. For the CDR3, the DNA is TGTGCCAGCAGCCTCATCGGGGGGAGCGGCTCCTACAATGAGCAGTTCTTC.

As for this clone: Other DNA sequences from this sample encode an identical CDR3 as well. This rearrangement joins TRBV5-1 to TRBJ2-2; D is ambiguous. With 0 bases removed from V and 7 bases from J, the gap between germline ends came to 4 bases. Looked up from germline, CDR1 is SGHRS and CDR2 is YFSETQ. This CDR3 region has 12 residues. CDR3 nucleotides: TGCGCCAGCAGCTTGGAGGGCGGGGAGCTGTTTTTT. Translation gives CASSLEGGELFF. Variable domain in full (rest from reference TRBV5-1 and TRBJ2-2): KAGVTQTPRYLIKTRGQQVTLSCSPISGHRSVSWYQQTPGQGLQFLFEYFSETQRNKGNFPGRFSGRQFSNSRSEMNVSTLELGDSALYLCASSLEGGELFFGEGSRLTVL.

The rearrangement joins TRBV7-9 to TRBJ2-7, with 14 bases that match TRBD2. The CDR3 extends over 17 amino acids. Germline CDR1 and CDR2: SEHNR and FQNEAQ (reference sequence). With 4 bases clipped from V and 4 bases from J, the junction kept 9 bases outside the gene matches. The CDR3 spells CASSSNSGTSGSYEQYF. CDR3 nucleotides: TGTGCCAGCAGCTCAAACTCCGGGACTAGCGGGAGTTACGAGCAGTACTTC. Full variable domain (rest looked up from reference TRBV7-9 and TRBJ2-7): DTGVSQNPRHKITKRGQNVTFRCDPISEHNRLYWYRQTLGQGPEFLTYFQNEAQLEKSRLLSDRFSAERPKGSFSTLEIQRTEQGDSAMYLCASSSNSGTSGSYEQYFGPGTRLTVT.

This sequence joins TRBV19 and TRBJ2-1, with TRBD2 identical over 8 bases. With 0 bases clipped from V and 9 bases from J, the junction kept 10 bases outside the gene matches. The CDR3 runs to 16 residues. CDR1 LNHDA and CDR2 SQIVND come from the germline V gene (reference sequence). The CDR3 loop reads CASSIEAATSGAEQFF. DNA for the CDR3: TGTGCCAGTAGTATAGAGGCCGCCACTAGCGGCGCTGAGCAGTTCTTC.

The chain employs TRBV19 and TRBJ2-2, with D perhaps TRBD1 (5 bases). Germline lookup yields CDR1 LNHDA and CDR2 SQIVND (reference sequence). V dropped 3 bases and J dropped 3 bases, with 8 bases sitting between them. The CDR3 has 14 residues. CDR3 protein: CASSIVRDTGELFF. CDR3 nucleotide sequence: TGTGCCAGTAGTATTGTCAGGGACACCGGGGAGCTGTTTTTT.

In this sample, this clone turned up once. The V call is TRBV9, the J call TRBJ2-2; 7 bases align to TRBD2. The CDR3 is 17 amino acids. J was trimmed by 6 bases and V by 3 bases; bases with no gene match: 14. The germline CDR1 and CDR2 sequences are SGDLS and YYNGEE. CDR3 nucleotide sequence: TGTGCCAGCAGCGCAGGGACCCAGCGGGGCGGGTCCGGGGAGCTGTTTTTT. Protein: CASSAGTQRGGSGELFF. Full variable domain (missing parts from reference TRBV9 and TRBJ2-2): DSGVTQTPKHLITATGQRVTLRCSPRSGDLSVYWYQQSLDQGLQFLIQYYNGEERAKGNILERFSAQQFPDLHSELNLSSLELGDSALYFCASSAGTQRGGSGELFFGEGSRLTVL.

V usage is TRBV28 and J usage is TRBJ2-7; D remains ambiguous. V was pared by 7 bases and J by 2 bases, with 24 bases between. The CDR3 covers 17 residues. The germline V gene has CDR1 MDHEN and CDR2 SYDVKM. The CDR3 region is CASTDIIRADRTYEQYF. The CDR3, as DNA: TGTGCCAGCACCGACATCATACGTGCAGACCGAACCTACGAGCAGTACTTC.

The chain joins TRBV9 to TRBJ2-1; TRBD2 aligns across 12 bases. Losses at the gene ends were 0 bases for V and 7 bases for J; bases not matched to a gene: 5. Germline CDR1 is SGDLS and CDR2 is YYNGEE. CDR3 length: 16 residues. DNA for the CDR3: TGTGCCAGCAGCGTAGTCCCTAGCGGGAGGGTTAATGAGCAGTTCTTC. This gives the protein CASSVVPSGRVNEQFF.

Comments on this clone: The same CDR3 can be traced to other DNA sequences in this sample. V is TRBV6-5 and J is TRBJ1-3, with D possibly matching TRBD1 (5 bases). Trimming stripped 2 bases from V and 3 bases from J, with 8 bases between. From germline, CDR1 is MNHEY and CDR2 SVGAGI. This CDR3 region has 14 residues. CDR3 region: CASSYRGVGNTIYF. The CDR3, as DNA: TGTGCCAGCAGTTACAGGGGAGTTGGAAACACCATATATTTT.

The chain joins TRBV5-5 to TRBJ1-2, with no clear D. The V and J ends lost 0 bases and 4 bases respectively, with 10 bases between them. Germline-derived CDR1 and CDR2 are SGHKS and YYEKEE (reference sequence). The CDR3 totals 14 residues. The chain's CDR3 is CASSLAAEGYGYTF. The CDR3 DNA sequence: TGTGCCAGCAGCTTGGCCGCAGAAGGCTATGGCTACACCTTC.

The rearrangement joins TRBV5-6 to TRBJ2-1; D may correspond to TRBD1 or TRBD2 (5 bases each). The germline CDR1 and CDR2 sequences are SGHDT and YYEEEE. The CDR3 extends over 13 amino acids. Trimming cost V 3 bases and J 9 bases, with 13 bases left between them. CDR3 region: CASSWGKVSEQFF. The CDR3 DNA reads as TGTGCCAGCAGCTGGGGGAAAGTATCTGAGCAGTTCTTC.

The chain is built from TRBV19 and TRBJ1-3; D gene uncertain. Between the trimmed V and J ends, which lost 7 bases and 0 bases, there was a span of 16 bases. CDR1 is LNHDA and CDR2 is SQIVND in the germline V gene (reference sequence). The CDR3 has 16 amino acids. CDR3 sequence: CASTDPLRYSGNTIYF. CDR3 bases: TGTGCCAGTACGGACCCACTAAGATACTCTGGAAACACCATATATTTT.

This clone was observed once. J is TRBJ2-4 and V is TRBV29-1; the match to TRBD2 covers 9 bases. V was clipped by 4 bases and J by 6 bases; unmatched bases: 7. The germline CDR1 and CDR2 sequences are SQVTM and ANQGSEA. The CDR3 runs 14 residues. CDR3 residues: CSVGLAGLGNIQYF. CDR3 nucleotides: TGCAGCGTTGGGCTAGCGGGACTGGGAAACATTCAGTACTTC.

The chain recombines TRBV5-6 with TRBJ1-4; D gene uncertain. The V end was cut by 3 bases, the J end by 2 bases, with 8 bases between. Germline loops: CDR1 SGHDT, CDR2 YYEEEE. The CDR3 is 14 amino acids. Here the CDR3 DNA reads TGTGCCAGCAGCTCCGATGGTACTAATGAAAAACTGTTTTTT. Its translation: CASSSDGTNEKLFF.

The V gene is TRBV12-3 or TRBV12-4, the J gene TRBJ2-7, with TRBD1 matching over 7 bases. The CDR3 loop spans 13 amino acids. The ends lost 6 bases at V and 2 bases at J; junction bases unmatched: 4. DNA for the CDR3: TGTGCCAGCAGGCGCACAGGGGCCTACGAGCAGTACTTC. It encodes CASRRTGAYEQYF.

This chain connects TRBV7-9 to TRBJ2-1, with 12 bases identical to TRBD2. This CDR3 region has 17 residues. Germline CDR1 and CDR2: SEHNR and FQNEAQ (reference sequence). The ends lost 4 bases at V and 0 bases at J; junction bases unmatched: 4. The CDR3 DNA follows: TGTGCCAGCAGCTCTAGCGGGAGGGTATACTCCTACAATGAGCAGTTCTTC. As protein: CASSSSGRVYSYNEQFF.

This clone has a single count. The chain carries TRBV5-8 and TRBJ2-7; TRBD1 matches 8 bases. V trimming: 4 bases; J trimming: 1 base; junction bases outside the gene matches: 10. This CDR3 contains 16 residues. Germline V lookup: CDR1 SGHTS, CDR2 YDEGEE. The CDR3 coding sequence is TGTGCCAGCAGCCAACACGGACAGGGCCTTTCCTACGAGCAGTACTTC. Amino acids: CASSQHGQGLSYEQYF.

The chain employs TRBV18 and TRBJ2-7; TRBD1 aligns across 7 bases. The CDR3 has 20 amino acids. CDR1 KGHSH and CDR2 LQKENI come from the germline V gene. V lost 1 base and J lost 2; bases outside the gene matches: 20. The chain's CDR3 is CASSPLTGVGTETLTYEQYF. The CDR3 DNA reads TGTGCCAGCTCACCACTGACGGGTGTGGGGACAGAGACCCTGACCTACGAGCAGTACTTC.

The chain joins TRBV9 to TRBJ2-3; TRBD2 agrees at 10 bases. Trimming removed 4 bases from V and 5 bases from J; junction bases left unmatched: 10. Germline CDR1 SGDLS, CDR2 YYNGEE. CDR3 length: 16 amino acids. The CDR3, as DNA: TGTGCCAGCAGCCCTCACCTAGCGGGAGTGGGAGATACGCAGTATTTT. Residues: CASSPHLAGVGDTQYF.

Remarks on this clone: The junction does not match germline at one end; this may be a read error. The chain recombines TRBV28 with TRBJ2-7; maybe TRBD2 (5 bases). There are 13 residues in the CDR3. Germline V gene sequence: CDR1 MDHEN, CDR2 SYDVKM. This CDR3 reads CASTEGLLRAAHF. DNA for the CDR3: TGTGCCAGCACCGAGGGTCTCCTACGAGCAGCCCACTTC.